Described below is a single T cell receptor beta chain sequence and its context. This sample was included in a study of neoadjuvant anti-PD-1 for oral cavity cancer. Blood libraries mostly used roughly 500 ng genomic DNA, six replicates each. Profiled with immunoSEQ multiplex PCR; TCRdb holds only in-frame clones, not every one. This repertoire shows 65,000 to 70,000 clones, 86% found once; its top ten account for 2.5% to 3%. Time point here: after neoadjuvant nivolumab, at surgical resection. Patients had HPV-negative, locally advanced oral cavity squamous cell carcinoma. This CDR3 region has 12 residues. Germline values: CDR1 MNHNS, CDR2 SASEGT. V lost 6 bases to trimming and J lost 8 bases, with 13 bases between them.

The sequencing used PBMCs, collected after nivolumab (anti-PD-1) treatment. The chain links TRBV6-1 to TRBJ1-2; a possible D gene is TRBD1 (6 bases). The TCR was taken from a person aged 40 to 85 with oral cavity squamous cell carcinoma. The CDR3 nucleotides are TGTGCCAGCAGCCCGGGGGCCGGAGGCTACACCTTC. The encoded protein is CASSPGAGGYTF.